These 24 T cell receptor beta chains share one sample of origin, sequenced in a study of blood T cell repertoires in COVID-19. TCRdb keeps only in-frame clones here, not all; method: immunoSEQ multiplex PCR. In the table there are approximately 100,000 clones, about 87% of which are singletons. The specimen was peripheral blood. All receptors derive from a human donor in a cohort sampled during active COVID-19.

The chain is built from TRBV21-1 and TRBJ2-1; TRBD2, the table's D call, was not compared with the DNA. TRBV21-1 is classified as a pseudogene. The CDR3 loop spans 17 amino acids. The CDR3 is CASSKGAYGTLDNEQFF. The CDR3 DNA reads TGTGCCAGCAGCAAAGGGGCGTACGGGACTCTTGACAATGAGCAGTTCTTC.

This rearrangement joins TRBV10-3 to TRBJ1-5; possibly TRBD1 for D (5 bases). Trimming took 7 bases from V and 2 from J, leaving 12 bases between them. Germline V gene lookup returns CDR1 ENHRY and CDR2 SYGVKD. The CDR3 contains 14 residues. The DNA for the CDR3 is TGTGCCATCAACGGGGGTGGGGGCAATCAGCCCCAGCATTTT. This gives the protein CAINGGGGNQPQHF.

The chain joins TRBV4-2 to TRBJ1-1, with TRBD1 identical over 10 bases. Germline-derived CDR1 and CDR2 are LGHNA and YNFKEQ. CDR3 size: 14 residues. Unmatched junction bases numbered 1, after V lost 3 bases and J lost 3 bases. The CDR3 sequence: CASSHGTGDTEAFF. In nucleotides, the CDR3 is TGTGCCAGCAGCCACGGGACAGGGGACACTGAAGCTTTCTTT.

The chain links TRBV2 to TRBJ2-5, with D possibly matching TRBD1 (5 bases). Germline V gives CDR1 SNHLY, CDR2 FYNNEI. The CDR3 extends over 12 amino acids. V was pared by 8 bases and J by 3 bases, with 10 bases between. In DNA form, the CDR3 reads TGTGCCAGCGCAACAGGAAAAGAGACCCAGTACTTC. Its protein product is CASATGKETQYF. Variable domain in full (rest from reference TRBV2 and TRBJ2-5): EPEVTQTPSHQVTQMGQEVILRCVPISNHLYFYWYRQILGQKVEFLVSFYNNEISEKSEIFDDQFSVERPDGSNFTLKIRSTKLEDSAMYFCASATGKETQYFGPGTRLLVL.

The V call is TRBV25-1, the J call TRBJ1-6; D unresolved. The V gene's germline CDR1 is MGHDK and CDR2 SYGVNS. This CDR3 comprises 14 residues. The V and J ends lost 4 bases and 2 bases respectively, with 6 bases between them. The CDR3 loop reads CASSGGPYNSPLHF. CDR3 DNA sequence: TGTGCCAGCAGTGGAGGCCCCTATAATTCACCCCTCCACTTT.

This clone appeared once. J is TRBJ1-5 and V is TRBV6-4; TRBD1 aligns across 7 bases. Germline V gene sequence: CDR1 MRHNA, CDR2 SNTAGT. The CDR3 covers 14 residues. J lost 4 bases, V lost 3 bases, and 3 bases had no gene match. CDR3 region: CASSDSGGNQPQHF. The CDR3 DNA follows: TGTGCCAGCAGTGATTCAGGGGGGAATCAGCCCCAGCATTTT.

V gene TRBV28 combines with J gene TRBJ2-7, with 10 nucleotides matching TRBD1. Germline loops: CDR1 MDHEN, CDR2 SYDVKM. J gave up 3 bases and V 5 bases, and 10 bases lay outside the gene matches. This CDR3 has 16 residues. CDR3: CASSPMTGTGVYEQYF. The DNA for the CDR3 is TGTGCCAGCAGTCCTATGACCGGGACAGGGGTCTACGAGCAGTACTTC.

This chain joins TRBV19 and TRBJ2-5; D gene ambiguous. Trimming pared 4 bases from V and 3 bases from J, leaving 6 bases between. Germline V gene sequence: CDR1 LNHDA, CDR2 SQIVND (reference sequence). This CDR3 comprises 12 residues. The CDR3 DNA follows: TGTGCCAGTAGTAATTTAAAAGAGACCCAGTACTTC. Residues: CASSNLKETQYF.

This rearrangement joins TRBV11-2 to TRBJ1-1; 9 bases agree with TRBD1. The CDR3 is 16 residues long. With V trimmed by 0 bases and J by 0 bases, 2 bases remained unmatched. Germline lookup yields CDR1 SGHAT and CDR2 FQNNGV. The CDR3 loop reads CASSLEGTGLNTEAFF. The CDR3 DNA follows: TGTGCCAGCAGCTTAGAAGGGACAGGGTTGAACACTGAAGCTTTCTTT.

The chain carries TRBV9 and TRBJ2-5, with D maybe TRBD1 (7 bases). CDR1 and CDR2 from the germline V gene are SGDLS and YYNGEE. The ends were cut back, 2 bases at V and 5 bases at J, with 16 bases in the middle. The CDR3 has 15 residues. DNA for the CDR3: TGTGCCAGCAGCGTTTACGACAGGGAGGAGGAGACCCAGTACTTC. Translating it yields CASSVYDREEETQYF.

This clone has a handful of counts. The rearrangement joins TRBV19 to TRBJ1-5, with D uncertain. Germline V gene sequence: CDR1 LNHDA, CDR2 SQIVND (reference sequence). The CDR3 is 14 amino acids. V was pared by 4 bases and J by 2 bases, with 9 bases between. The CDR3 loop is CASSTAEGNQPQHF. The CDR3 nucleotides are TGTGCCAGTAGTACCGCAGAAGGCAATCAGCCCCAGCATTTT.

This clone was counted a single time. The chain uses TRBV28 and TRBJ1-1; no clear D gene. V gave up 3 bases and J gave up 7 bases, with 6 bases separating them. The CDR3 consists of 11 residues. Germline CDR1 reads MDHEN; CDR2 reads SYDVKM. The CDR3 region has the DNA TGTGCCAGCAGTTTTCTCTATGAAGCTTTCTTT. Its translation is CASSFLYEAFF.

This chain joins TRBV7-2 and TRBJ1-1, with TRBD1 as a possible D gene (5 bases). The CDR3 runs to 14 residues. Germline assignment: CDR1 SGHTA and CDR2 FQGNSA. The V end lost 4 bases, the J end lost 4 bases, and 13 bases lay between the germline ends. The CDR3: CASSSRVRGTEAFF. Here the CDR3 DNA reads TGTGCCAGCAGCTCCAGGGTAAGGGGCACTGAAGCTTTCTTT.

This sequence joins TRBV7-3 and TRBJ1-6; D perhaps matches TRBD1 (6 bases). Trimming removed 7 bases at V and 5 bases at J, with 12 bases between. Germline V CDR1 and CDR2: SGHTA, FQGTGA. This CDR3 spans 14 amino acids. The CDR3 loop is CASTPGADNSPLHF. CDR3 nucleotide sequence: TGTGCCAGCACCCCAGGGGCGGATAATTCACCCCTCCACTTT.

V usage is TRBV24-1 and J usage is TRBJ1-2; a weak D match, TRBD1 (6 bases). Germline CDR1 is KGHDR and CDR2 is SFDVKD. This CDR3 spans 16 amino acids. Trimming cost V 4 bases and J 2 bases, with 16 bases left between them. This CDR3 is CATSDPQRDRNYGYTF. The CDR3 DNA follows: TGTGCCACCAGTGACCCTCAACGCGACAGGAACTATGGCTACACCTTC.

This chain uses TRBV27 with TRBJ1-1; 10 bases map to TRBD1. Germline loops: CDR1 MNHEY, CDR2 SMNVEV (reference sequence). V dropped 7 bases and J dropped 4; count of bases not matched to a gene: 3. The CDR3 is 13 amino acids. CDR3 sequence: CASKRQGATEAFF. The CDR3 coding sequence is TGTGCCAGCAAGAGACAGGGGGCCACTGAAGCTTTCTTT.

The chain employs TRBV7-6 and TRBJ2-5; D uncertain. Germline-derived CDR1 and CDR2 are SGHVS and FNYEAQ. The CDR3 loop spans 15 amino acids. Trimming left V 1 base short and J 1 base short, with 10 bases between. As DNA, the CDR3 is TGTGCCAGCAGCTTAGAGCGTACTCCCCAAGAGACCCAGTACTTC. Encoded protein: CASSLERTPQETQYF. Complete variable domain (other parts from reference TRBV7-6 and TRBJ2-5): GAGVSQSPRYKVTKRGQDVALRCDPISGHVSLYWYRQALGQGPEFLTYFNYEAQQDKSGLPNDRFSAERPEGSISTLTIQRTEQRDSAMYRCASSLERTPQETQYFGPGTRLLVL.

Only a few counts were recorded for this clone. V and J are TRBV19 and TRBJ2-4; TRBD2 is a possible D gene (6 bases). The CDR3 is made up of 14 amino acids. Germline loops: CDR1 LNHDA, CDR2 SQIVND (reference sequence). V lost 6 bases to trimming and J lost 1 base, with 10 bases between them. In DNA, the CDR3 is TGTGCCAGTAGGGAGGGTCCGGCCAAAAACATTCAGTACTTC. It encodes CASREGPAKNIQYF. The full variable domain, with the rest looked up from reference TRBV19 and TRBJ2-4, is DGGITQSPKYLFRKEGQNVTLSCEQNLNHDAMYWYRQDPGQGLRLIYYSQIVNDFQKGDIAEGYSVSREKKESFPLTVTSAQKNPTAFYLCASREGPAKNIQYFGAGTRLSVL.

This chain uses TRBV7-2 with TRBJ2-1, with 9 bases matching TRBD1. With V trimmed by 4 bases and J by 5 bases, 9 bases remained unmatched. Germline lookup yields CDR1 SGHTA and CDR2 FQGNSA. The CDR3 extends over 16 amino acids. The CDR3 loop is CASSSAGTGSHNEQFF. The CDR3 coding sequence is TGTGCCAGCAGCTCCGCGGGGACAGGGTCTCACAATGAGCAGTTCTTC. Full variable domain (rest looked up from reference TRBV7-2 and TRBJ2-1): GAGVSQSPSNKVTEKGKDVELRCDPISGHTALYWYRQSLGQGLEFLIYFQGNSAPDKSGLPSDRFSAERTGGSVSTLTIQRTQQEDSAVYLCASSSAGTGSHNEQFFGPGTRLTVL.

CDR3: CASSLSKRDSQNYGYTF. CDR3 nucleotides: TGTGCCAGCAGTTTATCGAAACGGGACAGTCAAAACTATGGCTACACCTTC. This chain uses TRBV27 with TRBJ1-2; 7 bases map to TRBD1. Trimming took 0 bases from V and 2 from J; bases not matched to a gene: 9. Germline V gene lookup returns CDR1 MNHEY and CDR2 SMNVEV (reference sequence). This CDR3 contains 17 residues.

The CDR3 reads CASSSNSDGDQETQYF. The CDR3 DNA reads as TGTGCCAGCAGCAGTAATTCGGACGGGGACCAAGAGACCCAGTACTTC. The chain joins TRBV5-4 to TRBJ2-5, with D possibly TRBD2 on 5 matching bases. This CDR3 contains 16 residues. The germline V gene has CDR1 SGHNT and CDR2 YYREEE (reference sequence). The V gene lost 4 bases and the J gene lost 0 bases, with 16 bases spanning the gap.

The chain is built from TRBV28 and TRBJ1-1; the D is unclear. CDR3 size: 13 residues. Trimming left V 2 bases short and J 1 base short, with 5 bases between. From germline, CDR1 is MDHEN and CDR2 SYDVKM. The CDR3 region is CASSLRGNTEAFF. CDR3 sequence (DNA): TGTGCCAGCAGTTTACGGGGGAACACTGAAGCTTTCTTT.

The J gene is TRBJ2-3, the V gene TRBV11-2; D gene uncertain. This CDR3 contains 16 residues. Germline assignment: CDR1 SGHAT and CDR2 FQNNGV. V lost 1 base and J 2 bases, leaving 13 bases between the germline ends. CDR3 amino acids: CASSLVGRANTDTQYF. In nucleotides, the CDR3 is TGTGCCAGCAGCTTAGTGGGCCGAGCTAACACAGATACGCAGTATTTT.

V is TRBV5-6 and J is TRBJ2-2; D is ambiguous. V was trimmed by 1 base and J by 8 bases, leaving 6 bases between them. This CDR3 spans 12 amino acids. Germline CDR1 is SGHDT and CDR2 is YYEEEE. CDR3 DNA sequence: TGTGCCAGCAGCTTGTTCACAGGGGAGCTGTTTTTT. Amino acid sequence: CASSLFTGELFF.